This T cell receptor beta chain was captured by sequencing in a study of molecular identifiers for immune sequencing clone quantification. Study outcomes and limitations: Identical TCR molecules can share a barcode, and this sharing could underestimate highly expanded clone sizes. Spiked Jurkat TCR RNA equivalent to one cell was reportedly detectable in about a million naive cells.

Ten or more counts support this clonotype. The antigen is not known. Naive CD8 T cells, phenotype CD8+CD4-CCR7+CD45RA+, were sorted. Previously described methods and listed TCR primers were employed for the bulk TCR libraries. TCRdb called the PCR reads again in MiXCR, with one record for every CDR3 protein. This sample has around 480,000 distinct CDR3 sequences, with about 22% found just once. Per germline, CDR1 MDHEN and CDR2 SYDVKM. V lost 3 bases and J lost 0, with 12 bases in between. The CDR3 consists of 15 residues. The rearrangement joins TRBV28 to TRBJ2-7; TRBD2 might be the D (6 bases). The sequenced sample consisted of naive CD8+ T cells from blood, with Jurkat cell RNA spiked in. Subset described: FACS-sorted CD8+CD4-CCR7+CD45RA+ naive T cells. The origin of this receptor is a human donor in good health. Some libraries in this study had Jurkat cell RNA spiked in. The CDR3 spells CASSFRGSRSYEQYF. The CDR3 nucleotides are TGTGCCAGCAGTTTTCGGGGGTCCCGCTCCTACGAGCAGTACTTC.